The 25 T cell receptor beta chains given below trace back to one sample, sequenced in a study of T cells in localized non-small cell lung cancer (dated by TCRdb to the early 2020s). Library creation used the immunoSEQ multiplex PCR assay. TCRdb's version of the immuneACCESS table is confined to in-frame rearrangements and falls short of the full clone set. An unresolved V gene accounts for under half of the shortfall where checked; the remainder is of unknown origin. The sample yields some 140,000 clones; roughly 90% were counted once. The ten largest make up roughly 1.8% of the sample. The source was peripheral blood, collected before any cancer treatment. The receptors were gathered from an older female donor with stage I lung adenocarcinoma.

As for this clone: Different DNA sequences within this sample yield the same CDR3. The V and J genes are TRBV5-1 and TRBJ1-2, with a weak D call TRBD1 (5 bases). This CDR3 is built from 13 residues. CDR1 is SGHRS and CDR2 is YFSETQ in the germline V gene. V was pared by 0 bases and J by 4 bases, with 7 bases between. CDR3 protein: CASSLGGSYGYTF. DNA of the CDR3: TGCGCCAGCAGCTTGGGGGGCAGCTATGGCTACACCTTC.

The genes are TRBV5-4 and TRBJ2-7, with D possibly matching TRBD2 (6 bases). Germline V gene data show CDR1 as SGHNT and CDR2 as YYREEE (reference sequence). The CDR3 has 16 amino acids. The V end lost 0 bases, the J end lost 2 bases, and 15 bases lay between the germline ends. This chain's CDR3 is CASSLAGGRQTYEQYF. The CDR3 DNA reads TGTGCCAGCAGCTTGGCCGGGGGACGCCAAACCTACGAGCAGTACTTC.

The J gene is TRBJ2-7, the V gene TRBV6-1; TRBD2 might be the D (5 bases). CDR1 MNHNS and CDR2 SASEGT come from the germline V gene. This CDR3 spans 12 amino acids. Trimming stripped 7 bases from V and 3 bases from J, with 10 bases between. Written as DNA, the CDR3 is TGTGCCAGCATGACTACATACTACGAGCAGTACTTC. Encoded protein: CASMTTYYEQYF.

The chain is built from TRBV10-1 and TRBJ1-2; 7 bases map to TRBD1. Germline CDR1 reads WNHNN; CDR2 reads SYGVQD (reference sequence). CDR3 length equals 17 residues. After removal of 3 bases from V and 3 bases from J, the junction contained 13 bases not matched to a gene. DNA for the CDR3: TGCGCCAGCAGTGAATCCGTAGGGGGCCTAGGTTACTATGGCTACACCTTC. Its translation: CASSESVGGLGYYGYTF.

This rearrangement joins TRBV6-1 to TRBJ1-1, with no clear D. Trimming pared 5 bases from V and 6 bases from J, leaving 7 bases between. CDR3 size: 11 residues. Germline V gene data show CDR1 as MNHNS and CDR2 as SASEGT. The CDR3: CASSYRAEAFF. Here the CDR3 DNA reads TGTGCCAGCAGTTATAGGGCTGAAGCTTTCTTT.

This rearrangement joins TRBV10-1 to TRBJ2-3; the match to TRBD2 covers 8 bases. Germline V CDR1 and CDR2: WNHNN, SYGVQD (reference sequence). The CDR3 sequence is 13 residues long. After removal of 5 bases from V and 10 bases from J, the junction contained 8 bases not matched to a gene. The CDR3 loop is CASSPGTRTAQYF. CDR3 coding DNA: TGCGCCAGCAGTCCCGGGACTAGAACGGCGCAGTATTTT.

The CDR3 region is CASSGDRASTDTQYF. CDR3 sequence (DNA): TGTGCCAGCAGCGGGGACAGGGCGAGCACAGATACGCAGTATTTT. The chain uses TRBV7-2 and TRBJ2-3; TRBD1 matches at 9 bases. The germline V gene encodes CDR1 SGHTA and CDR2 FQGNSA. The V and J ends lost 5 bases and 0 bases, in that order; junction bases with no gene match: 3. The CDR3 sequence is 15 residues long.

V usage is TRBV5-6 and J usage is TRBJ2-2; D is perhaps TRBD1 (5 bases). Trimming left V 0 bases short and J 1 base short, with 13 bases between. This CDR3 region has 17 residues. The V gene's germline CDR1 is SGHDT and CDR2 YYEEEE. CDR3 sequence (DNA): TGTGCCAGCAGCTTGGTCTTTCGGCAGGGGAACACCGGGGAGCTGTTTTTT. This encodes CASSLVFRQGNTGELFF.

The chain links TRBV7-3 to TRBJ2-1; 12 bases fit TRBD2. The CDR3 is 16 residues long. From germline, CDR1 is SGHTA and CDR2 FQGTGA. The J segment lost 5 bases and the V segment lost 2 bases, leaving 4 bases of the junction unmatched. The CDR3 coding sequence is TGTGCCAGCAGCTTACCTGGACTAGCGGGGCACAATGAGCAGTTCTTC. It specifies CASSLPGLAGHNEQFF.

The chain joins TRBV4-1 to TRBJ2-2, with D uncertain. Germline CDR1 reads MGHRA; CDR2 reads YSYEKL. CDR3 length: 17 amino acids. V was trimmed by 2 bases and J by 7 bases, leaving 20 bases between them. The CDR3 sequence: CASSQTRFRVTSGELFF. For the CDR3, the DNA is TGCGCCAGCAGCCAAACCCGCTTTCGGGTCACCAGCGGGGAGCTGTTTTTT.

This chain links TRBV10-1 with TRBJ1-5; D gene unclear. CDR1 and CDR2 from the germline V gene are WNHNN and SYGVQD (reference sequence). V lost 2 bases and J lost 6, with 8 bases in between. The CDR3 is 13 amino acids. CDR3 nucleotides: TGCGCCAGCAGTGAGCGACCAGGTCAGCCCCAGCATTTT. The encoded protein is CASSERPGQPQHF.

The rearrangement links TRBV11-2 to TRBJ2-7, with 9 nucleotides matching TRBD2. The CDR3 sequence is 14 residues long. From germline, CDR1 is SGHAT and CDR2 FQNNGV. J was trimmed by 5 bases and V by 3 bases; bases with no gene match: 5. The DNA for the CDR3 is TGTGCCAGCAGCTTGGCGGGAGGGCCGGACGAGCAGTACTTC. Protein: CASSLAGGPDEQYF.

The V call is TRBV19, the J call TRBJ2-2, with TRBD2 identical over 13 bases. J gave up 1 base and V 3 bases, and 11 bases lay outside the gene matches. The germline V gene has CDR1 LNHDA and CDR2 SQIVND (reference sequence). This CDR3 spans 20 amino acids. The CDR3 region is CASSIPGLAGLEKNTGELFF. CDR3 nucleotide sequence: TGTGCCAGTAGTATCCCGGGACTAGCGGGGCTTGAGAAGAACACCGGGGAGCTGTTTTTT.

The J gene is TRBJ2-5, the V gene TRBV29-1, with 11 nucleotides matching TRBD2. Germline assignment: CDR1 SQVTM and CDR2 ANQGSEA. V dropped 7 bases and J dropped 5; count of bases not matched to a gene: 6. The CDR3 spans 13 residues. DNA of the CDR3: TGCAGCGGGGGACTAGCGGTGCGGGAGACCCAGTACTTC. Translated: CSGGLAVRETQYF. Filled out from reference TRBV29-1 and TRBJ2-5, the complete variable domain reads SAVISQKPSRDICQRGTSLTIQCQVDSQVTMMFWYRQQPGQSLTLIATANQGSEATYESGFVIDKFPISRPNLTFSTLTVSNMSPEDSSIYLCSGGLAVRETQYFGPGTRLLVL.

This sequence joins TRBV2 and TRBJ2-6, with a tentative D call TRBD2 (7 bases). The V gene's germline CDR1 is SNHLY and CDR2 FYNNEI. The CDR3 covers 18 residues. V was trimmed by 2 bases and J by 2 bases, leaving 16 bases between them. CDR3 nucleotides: TGTGCCAGCAGTGAACGGCGGGGGCCGGTGCCTGGGGCCAACGTCCTGACTTTC. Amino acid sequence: CASSERRGPVPGANVLTF.

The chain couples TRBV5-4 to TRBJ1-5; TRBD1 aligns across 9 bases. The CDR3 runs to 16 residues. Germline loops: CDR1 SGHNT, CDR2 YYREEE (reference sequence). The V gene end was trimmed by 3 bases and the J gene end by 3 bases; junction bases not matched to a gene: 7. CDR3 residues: CASSSTGTGNNQPQHF. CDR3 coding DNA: TGTGCCAGCAGCTCTACCGGGACAGGGAACAATCAGCCCCAGCATTTT.

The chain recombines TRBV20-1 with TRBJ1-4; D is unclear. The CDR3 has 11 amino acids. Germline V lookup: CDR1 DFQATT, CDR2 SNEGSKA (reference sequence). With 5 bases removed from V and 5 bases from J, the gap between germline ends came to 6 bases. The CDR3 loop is CSALLNEKLFF. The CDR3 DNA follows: TGCAGTGCTCTGTTAAATGAAAAACTGTTTTTT.

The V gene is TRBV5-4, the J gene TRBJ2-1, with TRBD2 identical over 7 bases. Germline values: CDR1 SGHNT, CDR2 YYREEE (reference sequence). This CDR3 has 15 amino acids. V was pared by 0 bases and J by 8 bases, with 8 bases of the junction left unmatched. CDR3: CASSLAASGWDEQFF. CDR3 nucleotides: TGTGCCAGCAGCTTGGCCGCTAGCGGCTGGGATGAGCAGTTCTTC.

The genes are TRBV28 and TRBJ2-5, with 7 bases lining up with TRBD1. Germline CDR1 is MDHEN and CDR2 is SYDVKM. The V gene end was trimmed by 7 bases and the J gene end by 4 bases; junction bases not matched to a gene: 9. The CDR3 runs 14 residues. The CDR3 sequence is CASTRGGRRETQYF. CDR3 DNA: TGTGCCAGCACCCGAGGGGGCCGAAGAGAGACCCAGTACTTC.

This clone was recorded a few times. The CDR3 sequence: CASSLEHLTTNEQFF. CDR3 nucleotides: TGTGCCAGCAGCCTAGAACACCTTACTACCAATGAGCAGTTCTTC. The chain links TRBV7-3 to TRBJ2-1; D is unresolved. V lost 5 bases to trimming and J lost 6 bases, with 17 bases between them. This CDR3 contains 15 residues. Germline V CDR1 and CDR2: SGHTA, FQGTGA.

The CDR3 coding sequence is TGTGCCAGCAGCTTATCGAACGAGCAGTACTTC. This encodes CASSLSNEQYF. The chain carries TRBV7-4 and TRBJ2-7, with D hard to call. The CDR3 consists of 11 residues. V was clipped by 2 bases and J by 5 bases, with 4 bases between them. CDR1 is SGHVT, CDR2 SQSDAQ, per germline.

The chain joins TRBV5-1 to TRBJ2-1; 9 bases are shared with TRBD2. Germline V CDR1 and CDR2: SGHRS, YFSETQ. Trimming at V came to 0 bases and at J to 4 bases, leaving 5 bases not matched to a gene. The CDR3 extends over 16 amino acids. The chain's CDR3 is CASSLAASGDYNEQFF. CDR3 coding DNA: TGCGCCAGCAGCTTGGCCGCTAGCGGGGATTACAATGAGCAGTTCTTC.

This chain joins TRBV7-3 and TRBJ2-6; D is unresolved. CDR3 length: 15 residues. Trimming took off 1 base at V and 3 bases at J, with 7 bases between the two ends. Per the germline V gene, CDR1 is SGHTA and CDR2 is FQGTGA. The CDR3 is CASSLIGGGANVLTF. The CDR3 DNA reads TGTGCCAGCAGCTTAATAGGTGGTGGGGCCAACGTCCTGACTTTC.

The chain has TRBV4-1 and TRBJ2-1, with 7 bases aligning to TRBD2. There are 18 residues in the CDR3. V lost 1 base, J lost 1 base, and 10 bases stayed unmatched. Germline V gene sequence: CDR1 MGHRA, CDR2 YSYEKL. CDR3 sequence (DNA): TGCGCCAGCAGCCAAGCCCGAGAAGCGGGGATATCCTACAATGAGCAGTTCTTC. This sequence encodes CASSQAREAGISYNEQFF.

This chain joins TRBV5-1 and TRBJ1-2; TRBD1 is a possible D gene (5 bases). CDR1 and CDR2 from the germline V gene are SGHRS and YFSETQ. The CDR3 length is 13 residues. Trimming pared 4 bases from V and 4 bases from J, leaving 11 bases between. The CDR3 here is CASSPDSPYGYTF. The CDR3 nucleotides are TGCGCCAGCAGCCCCGACAGCCCCTATGGCTACACCTTC.